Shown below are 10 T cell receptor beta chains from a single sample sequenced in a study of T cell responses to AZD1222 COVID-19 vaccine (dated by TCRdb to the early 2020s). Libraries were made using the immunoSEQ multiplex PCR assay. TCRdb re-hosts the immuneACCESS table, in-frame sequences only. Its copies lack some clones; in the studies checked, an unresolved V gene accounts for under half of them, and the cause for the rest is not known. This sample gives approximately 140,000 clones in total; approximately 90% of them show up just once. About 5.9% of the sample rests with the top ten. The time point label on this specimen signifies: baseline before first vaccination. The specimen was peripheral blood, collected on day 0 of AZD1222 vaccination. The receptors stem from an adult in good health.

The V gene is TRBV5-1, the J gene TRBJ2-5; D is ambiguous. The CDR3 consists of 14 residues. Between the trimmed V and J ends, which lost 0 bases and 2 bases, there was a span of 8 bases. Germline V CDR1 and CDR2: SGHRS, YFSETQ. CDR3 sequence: CASSLAHIQETQYF. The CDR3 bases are TGCGCCAGCAGCTTGGCGCACATACAAGAGACCCAGTACTTC. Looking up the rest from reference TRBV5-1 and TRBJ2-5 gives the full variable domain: KAGVTQTPRYLIKTRGQQVTLSCSPISGHRSVSWYQQTPGQGLQFLFEYFSETQRNKGNFPGRFSGRQFSNSRSEMNVSTLELGDSALYLCASSLAHIQETQYFGPGTRLLVL.

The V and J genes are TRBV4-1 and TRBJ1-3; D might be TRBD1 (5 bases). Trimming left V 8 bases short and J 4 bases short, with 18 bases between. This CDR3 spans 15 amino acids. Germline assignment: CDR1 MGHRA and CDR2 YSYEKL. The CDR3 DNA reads TGCGCCAGCGGCAGGGTTGATTTCAGAGGAAACACCATATATTTT. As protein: CASGRVDFRGNTIYF.

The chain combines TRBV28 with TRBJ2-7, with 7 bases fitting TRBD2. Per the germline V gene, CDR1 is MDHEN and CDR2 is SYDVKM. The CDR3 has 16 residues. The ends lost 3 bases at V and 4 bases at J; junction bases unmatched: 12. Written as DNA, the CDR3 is TGTGCCAGCAGTTTCAACCCTCAGCGGGAAGGGTACGAGCAGTACTTC. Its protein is CASSFNPQREGYEQYF.

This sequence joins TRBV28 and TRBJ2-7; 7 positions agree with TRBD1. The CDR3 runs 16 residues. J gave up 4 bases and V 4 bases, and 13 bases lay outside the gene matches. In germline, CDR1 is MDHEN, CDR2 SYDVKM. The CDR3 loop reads CASSSRRQGIGYEQYF. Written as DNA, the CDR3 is TGTGCCAGCAGTTCTCGTCGACAGGGAATAGGGTACGAGCAGTACTTC.

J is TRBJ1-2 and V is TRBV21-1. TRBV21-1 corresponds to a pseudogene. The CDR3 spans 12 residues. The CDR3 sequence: CAGRGARFGYTF. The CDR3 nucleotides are TGTGCCGGACGAGGGGCTCGGTTTGGCTACACCTTC.

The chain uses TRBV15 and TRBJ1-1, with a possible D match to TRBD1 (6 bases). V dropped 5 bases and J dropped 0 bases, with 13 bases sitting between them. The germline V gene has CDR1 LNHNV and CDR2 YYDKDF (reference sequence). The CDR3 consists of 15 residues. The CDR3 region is CATSGGGRMNTEAFF. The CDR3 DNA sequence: TGTGCCACCAGCGGGGGGGGGCGCATGAACACTGAAGCTTTCTTT. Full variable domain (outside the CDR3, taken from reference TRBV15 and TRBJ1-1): DAMVIQNPRYQVTQFGKPVTLSCSQTLNHNVMYWYQQKSSQAPKLLFHYYDKDFNNEADTPDNFQSRRPNTSFCFLDIRSPGLGDTAMYLCATSGGGRMNTEAFFGQGTRLTVV.

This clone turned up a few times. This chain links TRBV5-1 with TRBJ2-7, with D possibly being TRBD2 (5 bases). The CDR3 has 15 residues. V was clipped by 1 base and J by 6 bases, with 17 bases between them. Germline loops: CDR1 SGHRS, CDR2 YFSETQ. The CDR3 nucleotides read TGCGCCAGCAGCTTGCGGCTAGAGGGATTGGGCGAGCAGTACTTC. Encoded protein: CASSLRLEGLGEQYF.

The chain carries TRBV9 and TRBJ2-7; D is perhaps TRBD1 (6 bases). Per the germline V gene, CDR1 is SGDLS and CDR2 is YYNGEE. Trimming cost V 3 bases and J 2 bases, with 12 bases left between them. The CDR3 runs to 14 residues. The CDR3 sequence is CASSGRDTPYEQYF. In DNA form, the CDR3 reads TGTGCCAGCAGCGGCCGGGACACCCCCTACGAGCAGTACTTC.

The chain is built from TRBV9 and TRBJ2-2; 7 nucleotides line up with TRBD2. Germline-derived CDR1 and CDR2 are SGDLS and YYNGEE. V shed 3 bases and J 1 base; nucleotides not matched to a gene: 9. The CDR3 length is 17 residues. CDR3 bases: TGTGCCAGCAGCGCTCTAGCGGCAAGACAGAACACCGGGGAGCTGTTTTTT. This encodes CASSALAARQNTGELFF.

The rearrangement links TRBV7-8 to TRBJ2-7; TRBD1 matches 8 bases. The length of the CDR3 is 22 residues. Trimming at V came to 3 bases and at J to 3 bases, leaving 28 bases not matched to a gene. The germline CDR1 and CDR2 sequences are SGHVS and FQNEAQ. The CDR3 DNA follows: TGTGCCAGCAGCTTCGTCCCGGGACAGGCCCCGAACCGATTACGGGATGGCTACGAGCAGTACTTC. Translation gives CASSFVPGQAPNRLRDGYEQYF. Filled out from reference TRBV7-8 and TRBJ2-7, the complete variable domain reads GAGVSQSPRYKVAKRGQDVALRCDPISGHVSLFWYQQALGQGPEFLTYFQNEAQLDKSGLPSDRFFAERPEGSVSTLKIQRTQQEDSAVYLCASSFVPGQAPNRLRDGYEQYFGPGTRLTVT.